This T cell receptor beta chain was retrieved from a study of T-cell reconstitution after alpha-beta-depleted transplantation in children. Preparation of the TCRbeta library involved a method that used unique molecular identifiers. TCRdb itself ran the PCR reads through MiXCR, one entry per CDR3 protein. The data contain 75,000 to 100,000 distinct CDR3 sequences, 7% to 10% of them singletons. V was trimmed by 0 bases and J by 5 bases, leaving 11 bases between them. The CDR3 has 14 residues. Per germline, CDR1 DFQATT and CDR2 SNEGSKA (reference sequence). This clonotype came up many times. The input for sequencing was PBMCs from the stem cell graft donor, taken from the stem cell graft. The chain employs TRBV20-1 and TRBJ2-1; D ambiguous. This sequence was found in a human donor who donated a stem cell graft to a child with congenital amegakaryocytic thrombocytopenia. The CDR3 spells CSARDIDENNEQFF. The CDR3 DNA is TGCAGTGCTAGAGATATCGATGAAAACAATGAGCAGTTCTTC.